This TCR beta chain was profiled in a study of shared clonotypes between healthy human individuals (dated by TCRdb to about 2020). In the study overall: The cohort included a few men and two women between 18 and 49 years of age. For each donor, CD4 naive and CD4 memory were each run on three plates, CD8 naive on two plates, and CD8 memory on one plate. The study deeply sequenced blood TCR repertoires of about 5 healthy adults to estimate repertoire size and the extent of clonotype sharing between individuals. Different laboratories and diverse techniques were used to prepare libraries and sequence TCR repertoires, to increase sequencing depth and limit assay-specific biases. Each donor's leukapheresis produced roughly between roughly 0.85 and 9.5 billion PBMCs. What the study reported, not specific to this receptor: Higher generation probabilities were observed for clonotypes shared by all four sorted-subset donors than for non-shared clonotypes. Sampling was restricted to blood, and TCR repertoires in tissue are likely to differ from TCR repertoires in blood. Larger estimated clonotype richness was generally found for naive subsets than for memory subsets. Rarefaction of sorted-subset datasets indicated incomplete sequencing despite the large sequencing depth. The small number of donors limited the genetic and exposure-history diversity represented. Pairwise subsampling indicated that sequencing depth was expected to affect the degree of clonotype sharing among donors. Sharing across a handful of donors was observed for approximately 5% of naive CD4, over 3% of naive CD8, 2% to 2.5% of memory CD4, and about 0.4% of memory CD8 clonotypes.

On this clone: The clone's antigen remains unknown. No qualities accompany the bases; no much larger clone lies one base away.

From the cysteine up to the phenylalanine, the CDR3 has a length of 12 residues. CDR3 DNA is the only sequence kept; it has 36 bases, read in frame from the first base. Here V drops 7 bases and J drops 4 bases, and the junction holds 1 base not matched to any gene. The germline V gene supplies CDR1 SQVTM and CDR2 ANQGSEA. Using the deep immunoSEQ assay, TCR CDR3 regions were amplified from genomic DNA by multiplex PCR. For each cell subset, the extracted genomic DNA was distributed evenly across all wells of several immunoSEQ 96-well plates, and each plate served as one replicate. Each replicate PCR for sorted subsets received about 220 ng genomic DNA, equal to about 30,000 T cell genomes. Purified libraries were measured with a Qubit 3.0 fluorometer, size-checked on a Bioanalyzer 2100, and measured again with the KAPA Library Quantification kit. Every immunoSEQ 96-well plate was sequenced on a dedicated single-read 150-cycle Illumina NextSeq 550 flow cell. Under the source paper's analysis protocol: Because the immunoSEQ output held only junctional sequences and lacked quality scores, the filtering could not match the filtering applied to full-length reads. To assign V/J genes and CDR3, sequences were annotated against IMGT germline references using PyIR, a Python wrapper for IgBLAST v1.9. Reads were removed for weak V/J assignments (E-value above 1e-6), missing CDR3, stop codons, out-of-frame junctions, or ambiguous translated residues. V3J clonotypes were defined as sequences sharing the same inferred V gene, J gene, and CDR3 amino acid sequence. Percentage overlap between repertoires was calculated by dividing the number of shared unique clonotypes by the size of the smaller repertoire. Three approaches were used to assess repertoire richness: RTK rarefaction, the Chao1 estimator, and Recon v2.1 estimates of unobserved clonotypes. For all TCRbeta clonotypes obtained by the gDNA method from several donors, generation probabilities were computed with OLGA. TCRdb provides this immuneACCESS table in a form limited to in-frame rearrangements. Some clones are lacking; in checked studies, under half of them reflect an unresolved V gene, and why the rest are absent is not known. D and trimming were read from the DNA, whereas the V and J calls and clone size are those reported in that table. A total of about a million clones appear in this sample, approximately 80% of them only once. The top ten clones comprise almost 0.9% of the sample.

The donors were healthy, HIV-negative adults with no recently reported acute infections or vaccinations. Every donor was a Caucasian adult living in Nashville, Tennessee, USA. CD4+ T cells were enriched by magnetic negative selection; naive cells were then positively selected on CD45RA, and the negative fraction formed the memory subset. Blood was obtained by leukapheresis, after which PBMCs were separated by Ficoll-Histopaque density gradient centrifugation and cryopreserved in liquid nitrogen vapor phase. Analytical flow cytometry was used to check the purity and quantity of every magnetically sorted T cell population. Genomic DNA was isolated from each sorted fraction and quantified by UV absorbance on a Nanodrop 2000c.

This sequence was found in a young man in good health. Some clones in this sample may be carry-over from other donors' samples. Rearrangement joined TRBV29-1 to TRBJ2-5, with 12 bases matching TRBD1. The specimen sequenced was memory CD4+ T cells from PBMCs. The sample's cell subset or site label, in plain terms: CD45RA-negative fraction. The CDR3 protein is CSGGQGAETQYF. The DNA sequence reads TGCAGCGGGGGACAGGGGGCAGAGACCCAGTACTTC.